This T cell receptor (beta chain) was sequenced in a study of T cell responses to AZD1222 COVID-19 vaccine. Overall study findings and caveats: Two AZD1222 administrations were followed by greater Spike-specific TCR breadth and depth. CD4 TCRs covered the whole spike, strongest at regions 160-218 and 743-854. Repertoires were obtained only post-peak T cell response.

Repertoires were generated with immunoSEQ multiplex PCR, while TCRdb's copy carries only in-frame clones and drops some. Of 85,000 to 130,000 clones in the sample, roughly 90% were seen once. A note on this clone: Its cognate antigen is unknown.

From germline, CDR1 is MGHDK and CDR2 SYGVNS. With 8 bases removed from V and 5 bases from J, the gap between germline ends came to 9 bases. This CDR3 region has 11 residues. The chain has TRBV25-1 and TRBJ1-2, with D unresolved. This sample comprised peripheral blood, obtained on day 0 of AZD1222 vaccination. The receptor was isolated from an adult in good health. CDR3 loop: CASSPGYGYTF. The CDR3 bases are TGTGCCAGCTCCCCGGGATATGGCTACACCTTC.